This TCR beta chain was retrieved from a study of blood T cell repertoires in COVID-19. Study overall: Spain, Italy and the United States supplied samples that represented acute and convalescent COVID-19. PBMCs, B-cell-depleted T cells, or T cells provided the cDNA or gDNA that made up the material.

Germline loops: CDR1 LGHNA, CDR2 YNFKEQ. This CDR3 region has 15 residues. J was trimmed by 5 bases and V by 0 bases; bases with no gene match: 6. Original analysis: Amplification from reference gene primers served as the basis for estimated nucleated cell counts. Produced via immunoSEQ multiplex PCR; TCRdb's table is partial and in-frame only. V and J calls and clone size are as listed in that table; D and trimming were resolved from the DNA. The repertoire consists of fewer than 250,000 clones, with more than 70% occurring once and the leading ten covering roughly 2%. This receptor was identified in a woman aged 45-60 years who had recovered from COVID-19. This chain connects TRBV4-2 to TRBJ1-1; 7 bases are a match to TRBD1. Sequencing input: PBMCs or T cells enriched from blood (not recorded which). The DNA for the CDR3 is TGTGCCAGCAGCCAAGATTCAGGGGGAGGAACTGAAGCTTTCTTT. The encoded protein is CASSQDSGGGTEAFF.